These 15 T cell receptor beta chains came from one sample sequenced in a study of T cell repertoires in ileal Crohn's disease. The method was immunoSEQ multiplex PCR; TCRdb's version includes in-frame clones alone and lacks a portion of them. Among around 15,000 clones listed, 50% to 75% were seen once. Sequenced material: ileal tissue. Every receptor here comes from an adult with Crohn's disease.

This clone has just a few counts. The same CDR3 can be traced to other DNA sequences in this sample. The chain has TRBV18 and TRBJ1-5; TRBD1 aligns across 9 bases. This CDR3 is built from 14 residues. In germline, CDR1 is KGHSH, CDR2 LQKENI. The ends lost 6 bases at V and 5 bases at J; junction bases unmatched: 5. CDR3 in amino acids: CASSRTGGDQPQHF. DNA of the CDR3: TGTGCCAGCTCCCGTACAGGGGGCGATCAGCCCCAGCATTTT.

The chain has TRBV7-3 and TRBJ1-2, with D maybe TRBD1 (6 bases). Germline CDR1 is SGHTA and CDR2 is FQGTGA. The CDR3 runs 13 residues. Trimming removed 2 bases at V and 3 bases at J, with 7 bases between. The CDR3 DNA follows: TGTGCCAGCAGCTTAGGACAGCACTATGGCTACACCTTC. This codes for CASSLGQHYGYTF.

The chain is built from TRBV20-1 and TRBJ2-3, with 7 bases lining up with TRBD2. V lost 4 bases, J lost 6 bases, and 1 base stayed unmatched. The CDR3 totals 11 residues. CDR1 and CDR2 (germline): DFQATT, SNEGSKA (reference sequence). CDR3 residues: CSANGGDTQYF. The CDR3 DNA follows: TGCAGTGCTAACGGGGGGGATACGCAGTATTTT.

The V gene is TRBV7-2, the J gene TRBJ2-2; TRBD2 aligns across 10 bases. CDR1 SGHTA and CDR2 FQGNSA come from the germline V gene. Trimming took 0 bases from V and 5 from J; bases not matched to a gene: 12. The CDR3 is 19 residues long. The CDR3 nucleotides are TGTGCCAGCAGCTTAGCGGCGGTAGCGGGAGGAAGATTAACCGGGGAGCTGTTTTTT. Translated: CASSLAAVAGGRLTGELFF.

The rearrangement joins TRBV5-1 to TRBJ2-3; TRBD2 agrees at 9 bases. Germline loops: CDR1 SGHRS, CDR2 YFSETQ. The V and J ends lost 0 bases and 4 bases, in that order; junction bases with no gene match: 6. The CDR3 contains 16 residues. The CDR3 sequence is CASSLVGSGSADTQYF. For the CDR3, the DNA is TGCGCCAGCAGCTTGGTGGGTAGCGGGAGCGCAGATACGCAGTATTTT.

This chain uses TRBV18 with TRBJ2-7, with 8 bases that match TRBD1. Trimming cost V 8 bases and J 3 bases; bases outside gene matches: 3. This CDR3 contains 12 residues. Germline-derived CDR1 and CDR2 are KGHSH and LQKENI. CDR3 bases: TGTGCCAGCAGGGGGACAGGCTACGAGCAGTACTTC. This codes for CASRGTGYEQYF. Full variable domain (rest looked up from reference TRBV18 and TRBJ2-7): NAGVMQNPRHLVRRRGQEARLRCSPMKGHSHVYWYRQLPEEGLKFMVYLQKENIIDESGMPKERFSAEFPKEGPSILRIQQVVRGDSAAYFCASRGTGYEQYFGPGTRLTVT.

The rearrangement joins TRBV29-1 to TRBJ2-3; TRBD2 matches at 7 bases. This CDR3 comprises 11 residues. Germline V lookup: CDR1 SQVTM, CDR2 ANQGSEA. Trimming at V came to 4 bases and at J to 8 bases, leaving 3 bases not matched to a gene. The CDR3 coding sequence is TGCAGCGTTGGCAGGGAGGGTACGCAGTATTTT. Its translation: CSVGREGTQYF.

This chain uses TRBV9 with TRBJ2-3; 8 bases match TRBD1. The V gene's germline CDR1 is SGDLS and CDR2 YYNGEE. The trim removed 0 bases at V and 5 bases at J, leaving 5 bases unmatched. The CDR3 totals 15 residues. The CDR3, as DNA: TGTGCCAGCAGCGTAGCCAGGGGGCATGGAGATACGCAGTATTTT. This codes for CASSVARGHGDTQYF.

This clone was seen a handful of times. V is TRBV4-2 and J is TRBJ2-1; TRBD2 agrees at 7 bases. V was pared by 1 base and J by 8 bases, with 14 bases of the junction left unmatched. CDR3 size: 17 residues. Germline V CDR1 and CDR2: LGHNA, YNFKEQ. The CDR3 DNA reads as TGTGCCAGCAGCCAAGTTTTACGAGCGGGAATAGCCGATGAGCAGTTCTTC. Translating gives CASSQVLRAGIADEQFF.

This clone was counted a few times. The CDR3 DNA sequence: TGTGCCAGCAGCTCCCCGACGGGGTTTACGTACGAGCAGTACTTC. Its protein is CASSSPTGFTYEQYF. The chain links TRBV7-9 to TRBJ2-7, with a possible D match to TRBD2 (5 bases). Trimming removed 4 bases at V and 4 bases at J, with 17 bases between. The V gene's germline CDR1 is SEHNR and CDR2 FQNEAQ (reference sequence). CDR3 size: 15 residues.

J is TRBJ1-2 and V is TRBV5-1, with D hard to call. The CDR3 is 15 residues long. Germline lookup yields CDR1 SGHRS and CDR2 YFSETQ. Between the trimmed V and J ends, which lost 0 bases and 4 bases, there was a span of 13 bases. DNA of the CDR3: TGCGCCAGCAGCTTGGTAGGCAGCGGACTCTATGGCTACACCTTC. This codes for CASSLVGSGLYGYTF. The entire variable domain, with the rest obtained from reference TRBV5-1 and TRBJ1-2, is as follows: KAGVTQTPRYLIKTRGQQVTLSCSPISGHRSVSWYQQTPGQGLQFLFEYFSETQRNKGNFPGRFSGRQFSNSRSEMNVSTLELGDSALYLCASSLVGSGLYGYTFGSGTRLTVV.

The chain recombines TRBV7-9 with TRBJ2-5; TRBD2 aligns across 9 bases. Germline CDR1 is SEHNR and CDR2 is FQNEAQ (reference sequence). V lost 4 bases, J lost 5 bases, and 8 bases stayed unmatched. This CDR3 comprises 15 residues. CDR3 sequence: CASSSQAGGGETQYF. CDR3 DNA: TGTGCCAGCAGCTCCCAAGCGGGAGGAGGGGAGACCCAGTACTTC.

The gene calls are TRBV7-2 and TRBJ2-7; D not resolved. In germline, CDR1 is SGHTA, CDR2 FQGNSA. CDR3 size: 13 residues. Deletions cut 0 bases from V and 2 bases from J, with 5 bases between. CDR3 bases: TGTGCCAGCAGCTTAGCGGCAGCCTACGAGCAGTACTTC. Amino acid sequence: CASSLAAAYEQYF.

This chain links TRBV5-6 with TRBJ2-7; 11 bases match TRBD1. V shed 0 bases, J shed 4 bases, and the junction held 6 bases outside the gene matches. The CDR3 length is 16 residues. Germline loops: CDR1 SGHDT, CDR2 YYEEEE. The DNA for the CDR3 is TGTGCCAGCAGCTTGGGTCCGGGACAGGGGGGTTACGAGCAGTACTTC. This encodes CASSLGPGQGGYEQYF.

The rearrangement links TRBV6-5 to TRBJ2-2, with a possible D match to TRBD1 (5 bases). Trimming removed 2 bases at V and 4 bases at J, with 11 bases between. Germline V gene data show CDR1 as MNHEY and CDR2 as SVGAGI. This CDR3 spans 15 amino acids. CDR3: CASSYKGLGTGELFF. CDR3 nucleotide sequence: TGTGCCAGCAGTTACAAGGGGCTGGGCACCGGGGAGCTGTTTTTT.